This T cell receptor (beta chain) was documented in a study of shared clonotypes between healthy human individuals. Assay used: immunoSEQ multiplex PCR; TCRdb lists only in-frame clones, some missing. Here the sample spans roughly 2,500,000 clones, 80% to 95% being singletons. Participating donors were healthy, HIV-negative adults free of recent acute infections or vaccinations. This CDR3 is 14 amino acids long. V lost 6 bases to trimming and J lost 7 bases, with 18 bases between them. Germline V gene data show CDR1 as SEHNR and CDR2 as FQNEAQ (reference sequence). Input material: naive CD4+ T cells from PBMCs. Noted subset: CD45RA+ positively selected. This clonotype was obtained from a man between 18 and 35 years old in good health. Some clones in this sample may be carry-over from other donors' samples. The rearrangement uses TRBV7-9 and TRBJ2-5, with D tentatively TRBD2 (5 bases). This chain's CDR3 is CASRYTDPGGTQYF. The CDR3 DNA reads TGTGCCAGCAGGTATACGGACCCCGGAGGGACCCAGTACTTC.